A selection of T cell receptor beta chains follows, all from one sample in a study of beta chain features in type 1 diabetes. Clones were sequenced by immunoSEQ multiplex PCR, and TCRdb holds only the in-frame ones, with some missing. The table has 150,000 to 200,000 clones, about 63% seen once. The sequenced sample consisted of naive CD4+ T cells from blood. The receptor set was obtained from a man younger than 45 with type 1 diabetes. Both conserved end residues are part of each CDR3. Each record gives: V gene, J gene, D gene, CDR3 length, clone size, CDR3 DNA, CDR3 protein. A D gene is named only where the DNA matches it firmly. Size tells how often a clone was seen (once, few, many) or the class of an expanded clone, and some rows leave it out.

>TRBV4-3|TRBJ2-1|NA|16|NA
TGCGCCAGCAGGGACCGTGGCCCCGGACACTACAATGAGCAGTTCTTC
CASRDRGPGHYNEQFF
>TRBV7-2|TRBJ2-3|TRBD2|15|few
TGTGCCAGCAGCTTTTCTAGCGGGCGCACAGATACGCAGTATTTT
CASSFSSGRTDTQYF
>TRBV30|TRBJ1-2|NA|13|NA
TGTGCCTGGACCCAATGGGGGGGTTCTGGCTACACCTTC
CAWTQWGGSGYTF
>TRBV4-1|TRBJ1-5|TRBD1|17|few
TGCGCCAGCAGCGCGCAGGGGGCACATGAAGGCAATCAGCCCCAGCATTTT
CASSAQGAHEGNQPQHF
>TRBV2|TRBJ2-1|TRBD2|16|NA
TGTGCCAGCAGTGTCAGGGGACTAGCGGACTACAATGAGCAGTTCTTC
CASSVRGLADYNEQFF
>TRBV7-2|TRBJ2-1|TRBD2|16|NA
TGTGCCAGCAGCCTGGGACTAGCGGGGGCACAGCATGAGCAGTTCTTC
CASSLGLAGAQHEQFF
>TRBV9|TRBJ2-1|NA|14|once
TGTGCCAGCAGCCCGACAGGATCCTACAATGAGCAGTTCTTC
CASSPTGSYNEQFF
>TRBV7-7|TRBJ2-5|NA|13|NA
TGTGCCAGCAGCCTATCGGTAGGAGAGACCCAGTACTTC
CASSLSVGETQYF
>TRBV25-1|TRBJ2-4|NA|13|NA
TGTGCCAGCAGTGCAGCGGCGGGGAACATTCAGTACTTC
CASSAAAGNIQYF
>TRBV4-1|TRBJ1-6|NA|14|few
TGCGCCAGCAGCCAGGACGGAATGGATTCACCCCTCCACTTT
CASSQDGMDSPLHF
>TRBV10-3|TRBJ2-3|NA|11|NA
TGTGCCATCTTAGACGCAGATACGCAGTATTTT
CAILDADTQYF
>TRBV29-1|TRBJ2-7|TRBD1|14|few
TGCAGCGTCCTGACAGGGGCGGCCCGAGGTGAGCAGTACTTC
CSVLTGAARGEQYF
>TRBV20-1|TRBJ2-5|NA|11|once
TGCAGTGCTTCACACAGGGACACCCAGTACTTC
CSASHRDTQYF
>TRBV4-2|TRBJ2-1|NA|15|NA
TGTGCCAGCAGCCAAGACGGGAATTCCTACAATGAGCAGTTCTTC
CASSQDGNSYNEQFF
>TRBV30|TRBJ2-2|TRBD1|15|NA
TGTGCCTGGGCCACCGGGACAGAGGGCACCGGGGAGCTGTTTTTT
CAWATGTEGTGELFF
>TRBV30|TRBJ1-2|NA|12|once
TGTGCCTGGAGGGTGGGAACTATGGGGTACACCTTC
CAWRVGTMGYTF
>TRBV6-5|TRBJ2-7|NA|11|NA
TGTGCCAGCAGGCACATTTACGAGCAGTACTTC
CASRHIYEQYF
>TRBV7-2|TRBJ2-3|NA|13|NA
TGTGCCAGCAGCCAAATTCGGGGCTATACGCAGTATTTT
CASSQIRGYTQYF
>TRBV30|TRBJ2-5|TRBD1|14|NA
TGTGCCTGGAGTATGGACAGGTGGGGAGAGACCCAGTACTTC
CAWSMDRWGETQYF
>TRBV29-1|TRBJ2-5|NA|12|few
TGCAGCGTAGCGCGCCCGGCGGAGACCCAGTACTTC
CSVARPAETQYF
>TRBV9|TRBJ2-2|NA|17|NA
TGTGCCAGCAGCGTAGTAGGAACCGCGGCGAACACCGGGGAGCTGTTTTTT
CASSVVGTAANTGELFF
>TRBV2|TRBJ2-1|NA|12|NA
TGTGCCAGCCGGTTAGAAAACAATGAGCAGTTCTTC
CASRLENNEQFF
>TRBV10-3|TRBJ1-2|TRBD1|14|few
TGTGCCATCAGTCCCGGACAGGGGGCTCATGGCTACACCTTC
CAISPGQGAHGYTF
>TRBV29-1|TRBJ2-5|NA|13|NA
TGCAGCGTTTGCCGGACAGATCAAGAGACCCAGTACTTC
CSVCRTDQETQYF
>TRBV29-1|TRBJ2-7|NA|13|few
TGCAGCGCTGGCCGGGACGCAAACTACGAGCAGTACTTC
CSAGRDANYEQYF
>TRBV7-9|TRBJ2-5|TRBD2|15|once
TGTGCCAGCAGCTTAGGAAGCGGGGGGCCTCCGACCCAGTACTTC
CASSLGSGGPPTQYF
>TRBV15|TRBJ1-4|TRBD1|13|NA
TGTGCCACCAGCAGGTATCTCGACAGGGGAACGTTTTTT
CATSRYLDRGTFF
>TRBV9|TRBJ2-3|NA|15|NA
TGTGCCAGCAGCGTAGCTGGCGGGAGCACAGATACGCAGTATTTT
CASSVAGGSTDTQYF
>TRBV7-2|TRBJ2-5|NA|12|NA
TGTGCCAGCAGGGATGACAAGCAGACCCAGTACTTC
CASRDDKQTQYF
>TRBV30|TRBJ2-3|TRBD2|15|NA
TGTGCCTGGAGCCCTAGCGGGGACCTCACAGATACGCAGTATTTT
CAWSPSGDLTDTQYF
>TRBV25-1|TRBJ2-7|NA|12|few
TGTGCCAGCAGTGAACGGACCCACGAGCAGTACTTC
CASSERTHEQYF
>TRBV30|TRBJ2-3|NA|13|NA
TGTGCCGGGGAGGTGAGGGGAACAGATACGCAGTATTTT
CAGEVRGTDTQYF
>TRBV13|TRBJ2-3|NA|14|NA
TGTGCCAGCACTGAGACCGGACCCACAGATACGCAGTATTTT
CASTETGPTDTQYF
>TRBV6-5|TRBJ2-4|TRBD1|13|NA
TGTGCCAGTAAAGACAGGGTCAAAAACATTCAGTACTTC
CASKDRVKNIQYF
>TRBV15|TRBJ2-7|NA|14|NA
TGTGCCACCAGCAGAGATCGGACTACCCTCGAGCAGTACTTC
CATSRDRTTLEQYF
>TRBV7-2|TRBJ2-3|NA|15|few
TGTGCCAGCAGCTTAGTGGCCACAGGCACAGATACGCAGTATTTT
CASSLVATGTDTQYF
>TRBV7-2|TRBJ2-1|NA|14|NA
TGTGCCAGCAGCCCAAGGGCGGGGTACAATGAGCAGTTCTTC
CASSPRAGYNEQFF
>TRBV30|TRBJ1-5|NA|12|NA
TGTGCCTGGAGTACAGGGTTTCAGCCCCAGCATTTT
CAWSTGFQPQHF
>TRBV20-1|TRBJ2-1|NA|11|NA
TGCAGTGCTAGTAGTGCAAATGAGCAGTTCTTC
CSASSANEQFF
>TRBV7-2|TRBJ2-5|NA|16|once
TGTGCCAGCAGCTTAGGCGCTAGCCCAGAACTGGAGACCCAGTACTTC
CASSLGASPELETQYF
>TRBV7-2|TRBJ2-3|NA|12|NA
TGTGCCAGCAGCTTCAGCACAGATACGCAGTATTTT
CASSFSTDTQYF
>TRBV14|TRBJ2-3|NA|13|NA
TGTGCCAGCAACCAAGGGGTCACAGATACGCAGTATTTT
CASNQGVTDTQYF
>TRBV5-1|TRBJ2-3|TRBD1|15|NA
TGCGCCAGCGCGACGACAGGGGTTAGCACAGATACGCAGTATTTT
CASATTGVSTDTQYF